This TCR beta chain originates from a study of blood T cell repertoires in COVID-19. The V gene lost 2 bases and the J gene lost 0 bases, with 13 bases spanning the gap. Germline assignment: CDR1 LNHDA and CDR2 SQIVND (reference sequence). The CDR3 is 17 amino acids. Exposed enrollees had met someone with a PCR-confirmed or clinician-diagnosed COVID-19 case at some point within the 2 weeks before study entry. Assay: immunoSEQ multiplex PCR; the TCRdb copy retains only in-frame clones and omits some. The data contain 300,000 to 350,000 clones, roughly 90% of them singletons. Input material: PBMCs or T cells enriched from blood (not recorded which). The receptor was isolated from a woman in her twenties or thirties who had been exposed to COVID-19. The chain links TRBV19 to TRBJ1-4; D gene unclear. CDR3 sequence: CASSIWSRPSTNEKLFF. The CDR3 DNA reads as TGTGCCAGTAGTATATGGAGCCGGCCCTCAACTAATGAAAAACTGTTTTTT.